Described below is a single T cell receptor beta chain sequence and its context. The sample originates from a study of technical replicates of blood from a few donors. Measured with immunoSEQ multiplex PCR; TCRdb has only the in-frame clones, and not every one. Of 100,000 or so clones in the sample, 96% were seen once. CDR1 is LNHNV, CDR2 YYDKDF, per germline (reference sequence). Trimming removed 0 bases at V and 4 bases at J, with 14 bases between. The CDR3 is 16 residues long. The genes are TRBV15 and TRBJ2-3, with TRBD1 as a possible D gene (6 bases). This TCR derives from a human donor in good health. The sample comprised T cells isolated from PBMCs. The CDR3 reads CATSRDKGERADTQYF. DNA of the CDR3: TGTGCCACCAGCAGAGATAAGGGGGAAAGAGCAGATACGCAGTATTTT. Variable domain in full (rest from reference TRBV15 and TRBJ2-3): DAMVIQNPRYQVTQFGKPVTLSCSQTLNHNVMYWYQQKSSQAPKLLFHYYDKDFNNEADTPDNFQSRRPNTSFCFLDIRSPGLGDTAMYLCATSRDKGERADTQYFGPGTRLTVL.